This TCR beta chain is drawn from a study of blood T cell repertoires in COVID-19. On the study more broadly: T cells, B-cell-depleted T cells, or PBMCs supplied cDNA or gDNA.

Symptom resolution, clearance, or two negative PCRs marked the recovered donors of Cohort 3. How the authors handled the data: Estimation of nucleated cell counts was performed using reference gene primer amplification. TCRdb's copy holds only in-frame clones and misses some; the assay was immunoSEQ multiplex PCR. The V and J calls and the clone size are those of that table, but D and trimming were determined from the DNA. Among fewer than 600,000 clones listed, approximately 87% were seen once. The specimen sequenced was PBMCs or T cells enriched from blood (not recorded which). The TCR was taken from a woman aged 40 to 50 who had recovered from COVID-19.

The CDR3 bases are TGTGCCAGCAGCCAAGATTCCGGGAGGGCCTCTAACATTCAGTACTTC. This gives the protein CASSQDSGRASNIQYF. The rearrangement links TRBV4-2 to TRBJ2-4; 8 bases are shared with TRBD2. V shed 0 bases, J shed 7 bases, and the junction held 8 bases outside the gene matches. The length of the CDR3 is 16 residues. Germline loops: CDR1 LGHNA, CDR2 YNFKEQ.